Presented here are 7 T cell receptor beta chains from one specimen sequenced in a study of naive and memory T cell subsets. The beta constant-region primer was an equimolar mix of two oligonucleotides covering TRBC1 and TRBC2. TCRdb passed the UMI-ligation and nested PCR reads through MiXCR, listing each CDR3 protein once. Here the sample spans tens of thousands of distinct CDR3 sequences, around 13% being singletons. Sequenced: central memory CD4+ T cells from blood. The receptor set was obtained from a human donor in good health.

This clonotype was detected a few times. The rearrangement joins TRBV6-6 to TRBJ2-7; D may be TRBD1 or TRBD2 (6 bases each). CDR3 length equals 15 residues. V was trimmed by 6 bases and J by 3 bases, leaving 18 bases between them. CDR1 MNHNY and CDR2 SVGAGI come from the germline V gene (reference sequence). The CDR3 sequence: CASSPGHAGNYEQYF. As DNA, the CDR3 is TGTGCCAGCAGCCCGGGACACGCGGGGAACTACGAGCAGTACTTC.

The chain joins TRBV29-1 to TRBJ2-3; D possibly corresponds to TRBD1 (5 bases). V was cut by 4 bases and J by 3 bases, with 14 bases left in between. This CDR3 has 14 residues. The germline V gene has CDR1 SQVTM and CDR2 ANQGSEA. The CDR3: CSVGQIPMTDTQYF. The CDR3 bases are TGCAGCGTTGGACAGATACCCATGACAGATACGCAGTATTTT.

This clonotype was seen ten or more times. The rearrangement links TRBV20-1 to TRBJ1-1; tentative D call: TRBD1 (6 bases). With 0 bases removed from V and 6 bases from J, the gap between germline ends came to 11 bases. The CDR3 is 13 residues long. Germline CDR1 and CDR2: DFQATT and SNEGSKA (reference sequence). CDR3 sequence reads: CSARDNPGAEAFF. DNA of the CDR3: TGCAGTGCTAGAGACAACCCAGGGGCTGAAGCTTTCTTT.

This clonotype has at least ten counts. The chain recombines TRBV6-5 with TRBJ2-1, with 10 bases fitting TRBD1. V was clipped by 5 bases and J by 8 bases; unmatched bases: 9. The CDR3 runs 15 residues. Germline V gives CDR1 MNHEY, CDR2 SVGAGI. The CDR3 loop is CASSRPGQGFYEQFF. In DNA, the CDR3 is TGTGCCAGCAGTAGACCGGGACAGGGGTTCTATGAGCAGTTCTTC.

This clonotype was seen repeatedly, ten times or more. The chain recombines TRBV20-1 with TRBJ2-4; 8 nucleotides agree with TRBD1. Germline lookup yields CDR1 DFQATT and CDR2 SNEGSKA (reference sequence). This CDR3 contains 15 residues. Trimming removed 0 bases from V and 3 bases from J; junction bases left unmatched: 4. CDR3 DNA: TGCAGTGCTAGAGAGCAGGGGGCAGGCAAAAACATTCAGTACTTC. Protein product: CSAREQGAGKNIQYF.

In this sample, this clonotype turned up many times. J is TRBJ1-4 and V is TRBV28; 7 nucleotides align to TRBD1. This CDR3 has 15 amino acids. The germline V gene has CDR1 MDHEN and CDR2 SYDVKM. The J segment lost 8 bases and the V segment lost 7 bases, leaving 13 bases of the junction unmatched. CDR3 nucleotide sequence: TGTGCCAGCACCTTAAAGACAGGGATGAGCGAAAAACTGTTTTTT. Protein: CASTLKTGMSEKLFF.

A few counts support this clonotype. The chain links TRBV11-1 to TRBJ2-7, with a weak D call TRBD1 (5 bases). Trimming removed 5 bases at V and 3 bases at J, with 23 bases between. Germline V gene sequence: CDR1 SGHAT, CDR2 FQDESV (reference sequence). The CDR3 is 17 residues long. Here the CDR3 reads CASSPQGLTASFYEQYF. The DNA of the CDR3 is TGTGCCAGCAGCCCCCAGGGTTTGACCGCATCTTTCTACGAGCAGTACTTC. Based on the CDR3 plus reference TRBV11-1 and TRBJ2-7, the full variable domain is EAEVAQSPRYKITEKSQAVAFWCDPISGHATLYWYRQILGQGPELLVQFQDESVVDDSQLPKDRFSAERLKGVDSTLKIQPAELGDSAMYLCASSPQGLTASFYEQYFGPGTRLTVT.